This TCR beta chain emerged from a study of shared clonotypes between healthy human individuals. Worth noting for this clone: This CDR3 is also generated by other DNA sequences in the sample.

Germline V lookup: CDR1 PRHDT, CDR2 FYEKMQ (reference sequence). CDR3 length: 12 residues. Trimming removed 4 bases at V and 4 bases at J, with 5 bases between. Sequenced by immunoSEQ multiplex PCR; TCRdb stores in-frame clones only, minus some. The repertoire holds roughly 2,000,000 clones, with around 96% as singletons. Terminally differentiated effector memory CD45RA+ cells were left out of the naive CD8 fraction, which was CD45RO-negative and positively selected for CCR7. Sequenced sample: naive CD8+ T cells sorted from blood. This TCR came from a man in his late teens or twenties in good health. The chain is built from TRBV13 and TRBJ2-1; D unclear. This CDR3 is CASSSLYNEQFF. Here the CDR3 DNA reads TGTGCCAGCAGCTCATTATACAATGAGCAGTTCTTC.